This TCR beta chain was captured by sequencing in a study of blood T cell repertoires in COVID-19 (dated by TCRdb to 2018 to 2020). Some background on the complete study: The collaborator samples originated in the United States, Italy and Spain and spanned the acute and convalescent phases of COVID-19. A freely available public database, intended as a resource for researchers studying the immune response to SARS-CoV-2, is where the repertoires were released. The material from the prospective study consisted of cDNA or gDNA derived from T cells, B-cell-depleted T cells, or PBMCs. HLA class I and class II types, where available, came from metadata supplied by the sample provider rather than from assay-based typing. Samples were obtained from the ongoing ImmuneRACE study (first 160 participants) and from 1,254 subjects provided by 6 global collaborators. Nearly every sample came with metadata listing a de-identified subject ID, COVID-19 status, age in years and sex. The dataset comprised deeply sampled blood TCRbeta repertoires from subjects exposed to, actively infected with, or recovered from COVID-19.

Participants in the prospective study were aged about 18 to 95 years, lived in about two dozen United States geographic areas, and enrolled through a virtual design. In the prospective study, participants were assigned to cohorts based on the clinical history participants reported in a screening survey and a study questionnaire. Recovered participants in ImmuneRACE Cohort 3 were defined as having two consecutive negative NP/OP PCR tests, clearance from a healthcare professional, or resolution of symptoms. Each participant in the prospective study had whole blood, serum and a nasopharyngeal or oropharyngeal swab collected by mobile phlebotomists. Additional blood draws and questionnaires over a 2-month period could optionally be provided by prospective study participants. Prospective study blood samples were shipped either frozen or at room temperature before DNA extraction. TCRbeta CDR3 regions were amplified from genomic DNA using the immunoSEQ Assay, a bias-controlled multiplex PCR. The authors' analysis ran thus. The number of nucleated cells in each sample was estimated from the amplification of reference gene primers within the assay. Sequence reads were collapsed and filtered to measure the absolute abundance of every unique TCRbeta CDR3 rearrangement. Productive Simpson clonality was computed per sample as the square root of Simpson's diversity index over productive rearrangements. The clones in this table, taken by TCRdb from immuneACCESS, are in-frame only. Not every clone is retained; where verified, under half of the shortfall comes from an unresolved V gene, and the cause of the rest is unknown. Clonal size and the V and J genes are those of that table, whereas D and trimming came from the DNA. The sample table lists fewer than 350,000 clones, roughly 85% of them with a count of one. Of the sample, about 2.5% is held by the ten largest clones.

The paper's findings and limits, for the study overall: How much clinical and demographic metadata was included differed by source and by participant, and the metadata was provided uncurated.

Concerning this clone itself: The antigen this receptor binds is unknown. It has no much larger one-base neighbor in the sample; base qualities were not kept.

Including cysteine and phenylalanine, the CDR3 has 17 amino acids. The sequence is cut down to CDR3 DNA, 51 bases in frame from base 1. The sample was PBMCs or T cells enriched from blood (not recorded which). This receptor chain uses TRBV7-5 and TRBJ1-4; the D segment call TRBD1 is taken from the table without a DNA check. TRBV7-5 is marked as a pseudogene. The sequence came from a woman aged 45-59 years who had recovered from COVID-19. The CDR3 is CVRSSPWTGATNEKLFF. The DNA is TGTGTCAGAAGCTCCCCTTGGACAGGCGCAACTAATGAAAAACTGTTTTTT.